Here is one T cell receptor beta chain with its context. The entry originates in a study of blood T cell repertoires in COVID-19. Turning to the study itself: PBMCs, B-cell-depleted T cells, or T cells were the source of the cDNA or gDNA that made up the material.

The germline gives CDR1 SGHTA, CDR2 FQGTGA. V lost 6 bases and J lost 4; bases outside the gene matches: 16. The CDR3 length is 17 residues. Here immunoSEQ multiplex PCR was the method, and the copy in TCRdb shows in-frame clones only, minus some. The sample has about 120,000 clones, around 86% seen once; the top ten hold approximately 10%. The receptor was isolated from a man older than 75 with acute or convalescent COVID-19. The sample taken for sequencing was peripheral blood. This chain links TRBV7-3 with TRBJ1-1, with TRBD1 identical over 8 bases. The CDR3 here is CASSPTGARNNPTEAFF. The CDR3 DNA sequence: TGTGCCAGCAGTCCGACAGGGGCCCGCAATAACCCCACTGAAGCTTTCTTT.